This entry lists 13 T cell receptor beta chains sequenced from one sample in a study of technical replicates of blood from a handful of donors. Only in-frame clones appear in the TCRdb table, and some are missing; sequencing was by immunoSEQ multiplex PCR. The sample lists some 76,000 clones, 90% to 95% occurring once. Sequencing used T cells isolated from PBMCs. Receptors originate from a human donor in good health.

The chain couples TRBV6-5 to TRBJ1-1, with D uncertain. Trimming shortened V by 0 bases and J by 3 bases, and 11 bases separated the two germline ends. Germline CDR1 and CDR2: MNHEY and SVGAGI. The CDR3 totals 15 residues. The CDR3 region has the DNA TGTGCCAGCAGTTACTCCGCCGCGGTACACACTGAAGCTTTCTTT. Amino acids: CASSYSAAVHTEAFF.

J is TRBJ1-3 and V is TRBV28, with TRBD1 matching over 12 bases. From germline, CDR1 is MDHEN and CDR2 SYDVKM. The trim removed 1 base at V and 2 bases at J, leaving 3 bases unmatched. CDR3 size: 17 residues. Here the CDR3 reads CASSLYGTGGPGNTIYF. CDR3 sequence (DNA): TGTGCCAGCAGTTTATATGGGACAGGGGGCCCTGGAAACACCATATATTTT.

The chain employs TRBV6-5 and TRBJ1-1; no clear D. The CDR3 runs to 13 residues. V was pared by 2 bases and J by 4 bases, with 8 bases between. Germline V gene data show CDR1 as MNHEY and CDR2 as SVGAGI. The CDR3 bases are TGTGCCAGCAGTTACAGGGAGACCACTGAAGCTTTCTTT. Encoded protein: CASSYRETTEAFF.

The CDR3 here is CAIKQEETQYF. The CDR3 coding sequence is TGTGCCATCAAACAGGAGGAGACCCAGTACTTC. The chain combines TRBV10-3 with TRBJ2-5, with a weak D call TRBD1 (5 bases). CDR3 length: 11 amino acids. V dropped 7 bases and J dropped 5 bases, with 8 bases sitting between them. Germline assignment: CDR1 ENHRY and CDR2 SYGVKD.

The rearrangement joins TRBV9 to TRBJ1-2, with D possibly being TRBD1 (5 bases). The length of the CDR3 is 15 residues. Germline assignment: CDR1 SGDLS and CDR2 YYNGEE. The germline V and J ends were trimmed by 4 bases and 0 bases, with 13 bases remaining between them. CDR3 loop: CASSLGTSPNYGYTF. The CDR3 DNA is TGTGCCAGCAGCCTTGGGACTTCGCCTAACTATGGCTACACCTTC.

The chain recombines TRBV7-9 with TRBJ2-7; 8 bases fit TRBD1. CDR3 size: 14 residues. Germline assignment: CDR1 SEHNR and CDR2 FQNEAQ (reference sequence). The trim removed 4 bases at V and 3 bases at J, leaving 5 bases unmatched. The CDR3 region is CASSSRTGHYEQYF. The CDR3 bases are TGTGCCAGCAGCTCTAGGACAGGGCACTACGAGCAGTACTTC.

The gene calls are TRBV6-5 and TRBJ1-2, with TRBD1 as a possible D gene (5 bases). Trimming removed 6 bases from V and 1 base from J, with 18 bases in between. The CDR3 sequence is 16 residues long. CDR1 MNHEY and CDR2 SVGAGI come from the germline V gene. The CDR3 sequence is CASSYPQGMGNYGYTF. CDR3 DNA sequence: TGTGCCAGCAGCTACCCTCAGGGAATGGGTAACTATGGCTACACCTTC.

The chain combines TRBV7-8 with TRBJ2-1; TRBD1 is a possible D gene (5 bases). CDR3 length: 12 residues. Trimming stripped 2 bases from V and 7 bases from J, with 6 bases between. Germline CDR1 and CDR2: SGHVS and FQNEAQ. CDR3 protein: CASSLNRNEQFF. CDR3 DNA sequence: TGTGCCAGCAGCTTAAACAGGAATGAGCAGTTCTTC.

The genes are TRBV6-5 and TRBJ1-4; D is ambiguous. Germline CDR1 is MNHEY and CDR2 is SVGAGI. Trimming took off 7 bases at V and 5 bases at J, with 11 bases between the two ends. This CDR3 contains 13 residues. The CDR3 sequence: CASTGRLNEKLFF. Written as DNA, the CDR3 is TGTGCCAGCACCGGCAGGCTAAATGAAAAACTGTTTTTT.

This chain connects TRBV4-3 to TRBJ2-5, with 11 bases that match TRBD2. This CDR3 is 16 amino acids long. Per germline, CDR1 LGHNA and CDR2 YSLEER. The V gene end was trimmed by 1 base and the J gene end by 2 bases; junction bases not matched to a gene: 3. The CDR3 nucleotides are TGCGCCAGCAGCCAAGGACTAGCGGGAATACAAGAGACCCAGTACTTC. Its protein is CASSQGLAGIQETQYF.

This rearrangement joins TRBV7-3 to TRBJ2-1; TRBD2 agrees at 9 bases. The CDR3 has 17 amino acids. Per the germline V gene, CDR1 is SGHTA and CDR2 is FQGTGA. The V and J ends lost 5 bases and 7 bases, in that order; junction bases with no gene match: 15. The CDR3 region is CASSNHIAGEDVNEQFF. The CDR3 region has the DNA TGTGCCAGCAGCAATCACATAGCGGGAGAGGATGTAAATGAGCAGTTCTTC.

The chain combines TRBV2 with TRBJ1-2; no clear D. Germline lookup yields CDR1 SNHLY and CDR2 FYNNEI. The CDR3 is 11 residues long. With 8 bases removed from V and 5 bases from J, the gap between germline ends came to 9 bases. CDR3: CASGSPYGYTF. The CDR3 coding sequence is TGTGCCAGCGGGAGTCCATATGGCTACACCTTC.

The chain recombines TRBV2 with TRBJ1-1; possible D gene TRBD1, 6 bases. This CDR3 is 14 amino acids long. In germline, CDR1 is SNHLY, CDR2 FYNNEI. Trimming cost V 1 base and J 4 bases, with 10 bases left between them. CDR3 DNA: TGTGCCAGCAGTGAAGAACAGGGCCCCACTGAAGCTTTCTTT. It codes for CASSEEQGPTEAFF.